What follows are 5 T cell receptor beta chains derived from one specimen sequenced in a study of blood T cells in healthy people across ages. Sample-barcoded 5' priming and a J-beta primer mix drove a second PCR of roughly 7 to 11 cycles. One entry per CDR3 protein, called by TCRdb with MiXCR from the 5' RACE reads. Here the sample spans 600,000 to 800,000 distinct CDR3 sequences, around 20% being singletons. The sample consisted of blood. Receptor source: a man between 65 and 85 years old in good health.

The CDR3 nucleotides are TGTGCCAGCGATGATAACGGGAGGTTCACAGATACGCAGTATTTT. It encodes CASDDNGRFTDTQYF. The V call is TRBV6-1, the J call TRBJ2-3; 7 bases are shared with TRBD2. From germline, CDR1 is MNHNS and CDR2 SASEGT. This CDR3 spans 15 amino acids. V lost 8 bases to trimming and J lost 2 bases; unmatched junction nucleotides: 10.

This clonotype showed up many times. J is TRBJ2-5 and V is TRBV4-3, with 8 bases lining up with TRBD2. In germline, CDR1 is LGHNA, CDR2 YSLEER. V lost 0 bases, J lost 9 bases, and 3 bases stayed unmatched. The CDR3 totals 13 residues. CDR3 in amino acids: CASSQEEAGAQYF. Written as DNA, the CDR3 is TGCGCCAGCAGCCAAGAGGAAGCGGGAGCCCAGTACTTC.

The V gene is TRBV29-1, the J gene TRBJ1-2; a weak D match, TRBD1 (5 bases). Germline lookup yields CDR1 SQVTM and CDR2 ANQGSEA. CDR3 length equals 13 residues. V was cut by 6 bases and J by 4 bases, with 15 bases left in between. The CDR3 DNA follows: TGCAGCGTCGTTTGGTCAGGGATCTATGGCTACACCTTC. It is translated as CSVVWSGIYGYTF.

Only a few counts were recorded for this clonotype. CDR3 nucleotide sequence: TGTGCCAGCAGTATAACGACTAGCGGCCCAGGGGGAGCCAAAAACATTCAGTACTTC. It is translated as CASSITTSGPGGAKNIQYF. The rearrangement links TRBV6-2 or TRBV6-3 to TRBJ2-4; 9 bases are shared with TRBD2. The CDR3 sequence is 19 residues long. The germline V gene encodes CDR1 MNHEY and CDR2 SVGEGT. Unmatched junction bases numbered 14, after V lost 5 bases and J lost 0 bases.

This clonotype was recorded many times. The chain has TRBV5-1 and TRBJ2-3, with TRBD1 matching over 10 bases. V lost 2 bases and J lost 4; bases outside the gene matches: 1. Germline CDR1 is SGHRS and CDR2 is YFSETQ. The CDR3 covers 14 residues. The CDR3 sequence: CASSFGQGADTQYF. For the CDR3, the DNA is TGCGCCAGCAGCTTCGGACAGGGGGCAGATACGCAGTATTTT.